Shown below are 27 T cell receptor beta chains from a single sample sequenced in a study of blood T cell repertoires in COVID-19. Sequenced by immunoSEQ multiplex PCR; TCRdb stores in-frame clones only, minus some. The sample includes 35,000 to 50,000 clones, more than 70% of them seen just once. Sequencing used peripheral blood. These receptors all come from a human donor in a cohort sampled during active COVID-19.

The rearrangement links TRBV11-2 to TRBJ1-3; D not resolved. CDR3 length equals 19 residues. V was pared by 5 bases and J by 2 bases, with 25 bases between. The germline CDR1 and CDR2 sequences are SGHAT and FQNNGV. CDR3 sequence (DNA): TGTGCCAGCAGCACAAACGGAGGGAGAGGGAGAGTAACTGGAAACACCATATATTTT. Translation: CASSTNGGRGRVTGNTIYF.

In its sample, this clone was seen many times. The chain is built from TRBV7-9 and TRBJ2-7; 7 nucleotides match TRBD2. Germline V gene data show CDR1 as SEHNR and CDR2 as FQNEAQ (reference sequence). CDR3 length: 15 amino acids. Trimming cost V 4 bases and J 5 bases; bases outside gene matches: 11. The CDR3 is CASSSNIGAGDEQYF. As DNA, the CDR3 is TGTGCCAGCAGCTCAAACATCGGGGCGGGGGACGAGCAGTACTTC.

CDR3 DNA sequence: TGTGCCAGCAGCTTAGGAGCGGGGGGCCCCATAGATACGCAGTATTTT. Translation: CASSLGAGGPIDTQYF. The chain has TRBV7-2 and TRBJ2-3, with 9 bases aligning to TRBD2. V lost 1 base to trimming and J lost 5 bases; unmatched junction nucleotides: 7. CDR3 length: 16 amino acids. From germline, CDR1 is SGHTA and CDR2 FQGNSA. Full variable domain (remainder filled in from reference TRBV7-2 and TRBJ2-3): GAGVSQSPSNKVTEKGKDVELRCDPISGHTALYWYRQSLGQGLEFLIYFQGNSAPDKSGLPSDRFSAERTGGSVSTLTIQRTQQEDSAVYLCASSLGAGGPIDTQYFGPGTRLTVL.

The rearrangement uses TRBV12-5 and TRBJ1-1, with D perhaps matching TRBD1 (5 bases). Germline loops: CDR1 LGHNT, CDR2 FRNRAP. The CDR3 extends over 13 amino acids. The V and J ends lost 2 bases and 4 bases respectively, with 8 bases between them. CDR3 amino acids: CASGLWQGTEAFF. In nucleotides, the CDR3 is TGTGCTAGTGGTTTGTGGCAGGGCACTGAAGCTTTCTTT. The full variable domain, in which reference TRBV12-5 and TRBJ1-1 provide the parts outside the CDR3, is DARVTQTPRHKVTEMGQEVTMRCQPILGHNTVFWYRQTMMQGLELLAYFRNRAPLDDSGMPKDRFSAEMPDATLATLKIQPSEPRDSAVYFCASGLWQGTEAFFGQGTRLTVV.

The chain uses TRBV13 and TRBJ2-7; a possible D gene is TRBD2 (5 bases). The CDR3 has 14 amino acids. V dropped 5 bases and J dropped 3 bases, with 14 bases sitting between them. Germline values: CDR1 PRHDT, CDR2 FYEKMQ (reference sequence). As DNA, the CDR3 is TGTGCCAGCAGCCCCCGGGGATCATACTACGAGCAGTACTTC. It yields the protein CASSPRGSYYEQYF.

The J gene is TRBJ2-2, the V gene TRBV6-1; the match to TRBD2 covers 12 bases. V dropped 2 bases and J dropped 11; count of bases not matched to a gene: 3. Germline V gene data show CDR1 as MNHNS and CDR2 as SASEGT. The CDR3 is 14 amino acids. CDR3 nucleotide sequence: TGTGCCAGCAGTGAACTCGGACTAGCGGGAGAGCTGTTTTTT. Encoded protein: CASSELGLAGELFF.

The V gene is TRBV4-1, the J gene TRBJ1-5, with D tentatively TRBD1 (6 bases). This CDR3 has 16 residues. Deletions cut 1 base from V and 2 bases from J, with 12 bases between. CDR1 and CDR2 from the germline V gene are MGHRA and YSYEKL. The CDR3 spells CASSQVGDTGNQPQHF. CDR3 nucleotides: TGCGCCAGCAGCCAAGTAGGGGACACCGGCAATCAGCCCCAGCATTTT.

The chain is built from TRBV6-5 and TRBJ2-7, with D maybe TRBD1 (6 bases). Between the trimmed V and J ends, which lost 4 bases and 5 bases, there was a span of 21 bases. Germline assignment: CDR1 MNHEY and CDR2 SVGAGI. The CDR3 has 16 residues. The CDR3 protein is CASSLQIGGGRDEQYF. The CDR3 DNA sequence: TGTGCCAGCAGTTTACAAATAGGGGGTGGAAGAGACGAGCAGTACTTC.

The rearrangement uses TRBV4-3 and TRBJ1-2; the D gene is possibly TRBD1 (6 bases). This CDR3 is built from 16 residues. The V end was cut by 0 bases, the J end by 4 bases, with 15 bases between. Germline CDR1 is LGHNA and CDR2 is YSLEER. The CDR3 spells CASSQDWQGRLYGYTF. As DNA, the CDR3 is TGCGCCAGCAGCCAAGATTGGCAGGGGCGACTCTATGGCTACACCTTC.

DNA for the CDR3: TGTGCCAGCAGCCGCCAAGGGAGTCACGAGCAGTACTTC. Protein sequence: CASSRQGSHEQYF. V gene TRBV7-2 combines with J gene TRBJ2-7, with D tentatively TRBD2 (5 bases). V dropped 5 bases and J dropped 5 bases, with 13 bases sitting between them. The CDR3 contains 13 residues. CDR1 is SGHTA and CDR2 is FQGNSA in the germline V gene.

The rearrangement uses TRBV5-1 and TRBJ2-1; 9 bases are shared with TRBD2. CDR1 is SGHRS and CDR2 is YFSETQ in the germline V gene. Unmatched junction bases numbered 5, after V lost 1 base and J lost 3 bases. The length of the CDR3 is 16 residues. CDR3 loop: CASSLSEREVYNEQFF. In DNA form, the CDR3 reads TGCGCCAGCAGCTTGAGTGAGCGGGAGGTCTACAATGAGCAGTTCTTC.

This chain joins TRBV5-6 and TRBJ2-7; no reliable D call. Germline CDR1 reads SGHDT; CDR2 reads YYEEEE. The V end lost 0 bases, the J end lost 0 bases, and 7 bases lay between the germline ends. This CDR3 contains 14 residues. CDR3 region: CASSLDGVSYEQYF. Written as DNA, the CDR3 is TGTGCCAGCAGCTTGGACGGAGTCTCCTACGAGCAGTACTTC. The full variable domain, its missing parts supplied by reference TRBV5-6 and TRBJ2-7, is DAGVTQSPTHLIKTRGQQVTLRCSPKSGHDTVSWYQQALGQGPQFIFQYYEEEERQRGNFPDRFSGHQFPNYSSELNVNALLLGDSALYLCASSLDGVSYEQYFGPGTRLTVT.

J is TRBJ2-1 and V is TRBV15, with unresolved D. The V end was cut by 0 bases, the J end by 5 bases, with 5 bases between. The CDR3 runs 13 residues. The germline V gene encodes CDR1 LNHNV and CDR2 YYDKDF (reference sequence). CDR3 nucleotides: TGTGCCACCAGCAGAGACCCCGACAATGAGCAGTTCTTC. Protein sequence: CATSRDPDNEQFF.

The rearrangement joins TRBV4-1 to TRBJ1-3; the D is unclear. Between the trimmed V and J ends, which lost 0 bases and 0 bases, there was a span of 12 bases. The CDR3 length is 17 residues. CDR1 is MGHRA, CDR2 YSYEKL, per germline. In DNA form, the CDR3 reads TGCGCCAGCAGCCAAGACGGCGGCGTCTTCTCTGGAAACACCATATATTTT. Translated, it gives CASSQDGGVFSGNTIYF.

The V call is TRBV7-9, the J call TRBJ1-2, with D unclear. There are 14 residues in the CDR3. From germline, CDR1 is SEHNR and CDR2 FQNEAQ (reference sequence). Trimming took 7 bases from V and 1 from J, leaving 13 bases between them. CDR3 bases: TGTGCCAGCACACAGACCGGGAGTAACTATGGCTACACCTTC. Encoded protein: CASTQTGSNYGYTF.

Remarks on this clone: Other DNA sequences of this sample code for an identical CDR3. This CDR3 is CASSLGQGAYGYTF. As DNA, the CDR3 is TGCGCCAGCAGCTTAGGACAGGGGGCATATGGCTACACCTTC. The chain employs TRBV5-1 and TRBJ1-2; 11 bases fit TRBD1. Germline trimming cut 2 bases from V and 5 bases from J; bases unmatched to any gene: 2. Germline CDR1 is SGHRS and CDR2 is YFSETQ. The CDR3 totals 14 residues.

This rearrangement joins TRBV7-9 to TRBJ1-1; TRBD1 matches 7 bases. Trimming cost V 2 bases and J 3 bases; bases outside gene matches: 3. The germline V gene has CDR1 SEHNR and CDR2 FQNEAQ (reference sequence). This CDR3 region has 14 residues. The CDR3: CASSLWDSDTEAFF. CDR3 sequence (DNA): TGTGCCAGCAGCTTATGGGACAGTGACACTGAAGCTTTCTTT.

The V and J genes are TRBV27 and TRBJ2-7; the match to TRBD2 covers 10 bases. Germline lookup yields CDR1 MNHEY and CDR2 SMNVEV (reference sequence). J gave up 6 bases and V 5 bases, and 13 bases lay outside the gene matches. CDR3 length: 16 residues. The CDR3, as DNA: TGTGCCAGCAGTCTAGATCGTCCTCTAGCGGGAGCCGAGCAGTACTTC. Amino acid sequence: CASSLDRPLAGAEQYF.

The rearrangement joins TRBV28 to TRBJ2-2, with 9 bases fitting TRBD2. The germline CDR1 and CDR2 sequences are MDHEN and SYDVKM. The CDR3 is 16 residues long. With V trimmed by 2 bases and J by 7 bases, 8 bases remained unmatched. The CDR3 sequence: CASSLSGLARLGELFF. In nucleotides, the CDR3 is TGTGCCAGCAGTTTAAGTGGACTAGCGAGGCTCGGGGAGCTGTTTTTT.

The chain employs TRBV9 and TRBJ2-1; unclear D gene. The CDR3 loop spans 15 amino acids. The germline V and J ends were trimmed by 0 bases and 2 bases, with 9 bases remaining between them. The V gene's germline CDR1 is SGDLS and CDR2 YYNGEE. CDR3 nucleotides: TGTGCCAGCAGCGTAGACCTAGGTACCTACAATGAGCAGTTCTTC. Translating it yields CASSVDLGTYNEQFF.

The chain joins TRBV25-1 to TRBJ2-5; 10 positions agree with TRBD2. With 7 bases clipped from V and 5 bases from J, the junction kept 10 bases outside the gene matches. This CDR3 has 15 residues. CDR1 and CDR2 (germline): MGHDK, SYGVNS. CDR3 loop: CASTRAGGLRETQYF. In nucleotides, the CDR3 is TGTGCCAGCACTAGAGCGGGGGGGCTACGGGAGACCCAGTACTTC.

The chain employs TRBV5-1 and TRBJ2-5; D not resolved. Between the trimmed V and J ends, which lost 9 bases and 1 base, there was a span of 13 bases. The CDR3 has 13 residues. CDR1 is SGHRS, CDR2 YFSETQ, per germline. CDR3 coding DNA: TGCGCCACCGCGTTGCTTCTCCAAGAGACCCAGTACTTC. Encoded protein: CATALLLQETQYF. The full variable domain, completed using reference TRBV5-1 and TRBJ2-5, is KAGVTQTPRYLIKTRGQQVTLSCSPISGHRSVSWYQQTPGQGLQFLFEYFSETQRNKGNFPGRFSGRQFSNSRSEMNVSTLELGDSALYLCATALLLQETQYFGPGTRLLVL.

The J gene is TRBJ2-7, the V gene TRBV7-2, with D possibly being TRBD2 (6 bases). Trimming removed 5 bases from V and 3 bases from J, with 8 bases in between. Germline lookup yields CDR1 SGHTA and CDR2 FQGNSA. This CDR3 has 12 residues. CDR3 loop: CASSGGIYEQYF. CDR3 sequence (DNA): TGTGCCAGCAGCGGGGGGATCTACGAGCAGTACTTC.

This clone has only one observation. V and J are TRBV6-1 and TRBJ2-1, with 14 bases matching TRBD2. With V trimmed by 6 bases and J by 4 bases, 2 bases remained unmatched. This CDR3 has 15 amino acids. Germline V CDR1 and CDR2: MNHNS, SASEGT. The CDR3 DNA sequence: TGTGCCAGCAGGGGGACTAGCGGGAGTTACAATGAGCAGTTCTTC. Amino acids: CASRGTSGSYNEQFF.

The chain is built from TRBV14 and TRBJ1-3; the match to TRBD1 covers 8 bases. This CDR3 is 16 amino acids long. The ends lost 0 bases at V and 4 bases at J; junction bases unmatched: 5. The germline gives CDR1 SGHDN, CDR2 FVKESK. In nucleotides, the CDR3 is TGTGCCAGCAGCCAAGACAGGGGGCTTCCCGGAAACACCATATATTTT. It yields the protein CASSQDRGLPGNTIYF.

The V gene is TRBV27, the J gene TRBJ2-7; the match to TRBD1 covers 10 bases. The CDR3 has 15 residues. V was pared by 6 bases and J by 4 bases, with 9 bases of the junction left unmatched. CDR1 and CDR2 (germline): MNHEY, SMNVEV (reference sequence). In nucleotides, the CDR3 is TGTGCCAGCAGCATGGGGGGACAGGGGTCTTACGAGCAGTACTTC. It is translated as CASSMGGQGSYEQYF.

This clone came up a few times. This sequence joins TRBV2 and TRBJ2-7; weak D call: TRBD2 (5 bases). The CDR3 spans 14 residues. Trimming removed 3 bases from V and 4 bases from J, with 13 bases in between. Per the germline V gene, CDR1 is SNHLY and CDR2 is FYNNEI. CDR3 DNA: TGTGCCAGCAGTGATAGCAGCGGTACGTACGAGCAGTACTTC. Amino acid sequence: CASSDSSGTYEQYF.